The 28 T cell receptor beta chains presented below share a single source sample, sequenced in a study of blood T cell repertoires in COVID-19. The repertoire was sequenced with immunoSEQ multiplex PCR; TCRdb's copy has only in-frame clones and lacks some. The sample lists 45,000 to 50,000 clones; over 80% were seen once. The specimen was peripheral blood. Receptors were obtained from an elderly man in a cohort sampled during active COVID-19.

V usage is TRBV3-1 (or the pseudogene TRBV3-2) and J usage is TRBJ2-2; 9 bases fit TRBD2. V gave up 0 bases and J gave up 0 bases; unmatched junction bases: 14. The CDR3 covers 21 residues. CDR1 is LGHDT and CDR2 is YNNKEL in the germline V gene (reference sequence). The CDR3 loop is CASSQDAVALAGIANTGELFF. The CDR3 DNA reads TGTGCCAGCAGCCAAGATGCAGTAGCGCTAGCGGGAATTGCGAACACCGGGGAGCTGTTTTTT.

The chain has TRBV6-7 and TRBJ2-1, with a possible D match to TRBD2 (6 bases). TRBV6-7 is identified as an open reading frame with a role that is uncertain. V was trimmed by 6 bases and J by 1 base, leaving 13 bases between them. The CDR3 sequence is 15 residues long. CDR3 loop: CASSTGLKSYNEQFF. CDR3 coding DNA: TGTGCCAGCAGCACGGGACTGAAGTCCTACAATGAGCAGTTCTTC.

The V and J genes are TRBV3-1 (or the pseudogene TRBV3-2) and TRBJ1-2, with D possibly matching TRBD1 (5 bases). Germline values: CDR1 LGHDT, CDR2 YNNKEL (reference sequence). V dropped 4 bases and J dropped 3 bases, with 18 bases sitting between them. The CDR3 sequence is 16 residues long. CDR3 nucleotide sequence: TGTGCCAGCAGCCTAAAGGGAGGGACGTTTCACTATGGCTACACCTTC. This encodes CASSLKGGTFHYGYTF.

The chain is built from TRBV5-6 and TRBJ1-4; no clear D. Germline lookup yields CDR1 SGHDT and CDR2 YYEEEE. V shed 0 bases and J shed 8 bases, with 17 bases lying between them. This CDR3 is 16 amino acids long. The CDR3 bases are TGTGCCAGCAGCTTGGCCAAGCGTAGGGAGGACGAAAAACTGTTTTTT. Residues: CASSLAKRREDEKLFF.

The V and J genes are TRBV24-1 and TRBJ2-1; a weak D match, TRBD2 (6 bases). With 4 bases removed from V and 2 bases from J, the gap between germline ends came to 11 bases. This CDR3 has 15 amino acids. Germline V gene lookup returns CDR1 KGHDR and CDR2 SFDVKD. CDR3 bases: TGTGCCACCAGTGAGGAGGGCCCCCCCTACAATGAGCAGTTCTTC. Translating gives CATSEEGPPYNEQFF.

The chain combines TRBV14 with TRBJ1-2; TRBD1 agrees at 7 bases. This CDR3 spans 12 amino acids. V lost 1 base to trimming and J lost 8 bases; unmatched junction nucleotides: 1. Germline V lookup: CDR1 SGHDN, CDR2 FVKESK. The CDR3 loop is CASSQVTGGYTF. The CDR3 nucleotides are TGTGCCAGCAGCCAAGTGACAGGGGGCTACACCTTC.

This clone was picked up a small number of times. The chain combines TRBV24-1 with TRBJ1-4, with 7 bases aligning to TRBD1. J gave up 8 bases and V 3 bases, and 2 bases lay outside the gene matches. CDR3 length equals 13 residues. In germline, CDR1 is KGHDR, CDR2 SFDVKD. The CDR3, as DNA: TGTGCCACCAGTGATCGGACAGGCGAAAAACTGTTTTTT. Its protein is CATSDRTGEKLFF.

The chain couples TRBV6-5 to TRBJ1-2; maybe TRBD1 (6 bases). Germline assignment: CDR1 MNHEY and CDR2 SVGAGI. The CDR3 contains 14 residues. V shed 7 bases and J shed 0 bases, with 12 bases lying between them. DNA for the CDR3: TGTGCCAGCACCATGGGGACAACTAACTATGGCTACACCTTC. Its protein product is CASTMGTTNYGYTF.

The CDR3 DNA follows: TGTGCCAGCAGCTTGGAGGGACTAGCCTACAATGAGCAGTTCTTC. This gives the protein CASSLEGLAYNEQFF. J is TRBJ2-1 and V is TRBV11-3; TRBD2 aligns across 8 bases. V shed 3 bases, J shed 2 bases, and the junction held 3 bases outside the gene matches. The germline gives CDR1 SGHNT, CDR2 YENEEA. There are 15 residues in the CDR3. The complete variable domain, with remaining parts taken from reference TRBV11-3 and TRBJ2-1, reads EAGVVQSPRYKIIEKKQPVAFWCNPISGHNTLYWYLQNLGQGPELLIRYENEEAVDDSQLPKDRFSAERLKGVDSTLKIQPAELGDSAVYLCASSLEGLAYNEQFFGPGTRLTVL.

The chain is built from TRBV4-3 and TRBJ1-2, with 8 bases aligning to TRBD1. V shed 4 bases and J 0 bases; nucleotides not matched to a gene: 10. Germline CDR1 reads LGHNA; CDR2 reads YSLEER. The CDR3 extends over 17 amino acids. The CDR3 sequence is CASSRGGTGVTNYGYTF. CDR3 DNA: TGCGCCAGCAGCCGCGGAGGGACAGGAGTTACTAACTATGGCTACACCTTC.

The rearrangement joins TRBV2 to TRBJ1-2; D is possibly TRBD1 (5 bases). Germline CDR1 and CDR2: SNHLY and FYNNEI. Trimming took off 5 bases at V and 6 bases at J, with 10 bases between the two ends. The CDR3 runs 12 residues. The CDR3 DNA reads TGTGCCAGCAGTTCTCAGGGTAATGGCTACACCTTC. Translation: CASSSQGNGYTF.

This chain connects TRBV7-9 to TRBJ2-5; TRBD1 aligns across 8 bases. CDR3 length equals 15 residues. V lost 4 bases and J lost 4; bases outside the gene matches: 8. Germline V gives CDR1 SEHNR, CDR2 FQNEAQ (reference sequence). The CDR3 spells CASSSRQGYRETQYF. The CDR3 region has the DNA TGTGCCAGCAGCTCTAGACAGGGGTATCGAGAGACCCAGTACTTC.

This clone has a single count. The V call is TRBV6-5, the J call TRBJ2-1; 7 bases match TRBD2. Germline CDR1 is MNHEY and CDR2 is SVGAGI. V gave up 6 bases and J gave up 7 bases; unmatched junction bases: 12. The CDR3 is made up of 15 amino acids. CDR3 coding DNA: TGTGCCAGCAGGCAATGGCGGGAGAGTAGTAATGAGCAGTTCTTC. This encodes CASRQWRESSNEQFF.

J is TRBJ1-2 and V is TRBV6-5; D ambiguous. This CDR3 is built from 13 residues. Trimming left V 7 bases short and J 10 bases short, with 19 bases between. The germline gives CDR1 MNHEY, CDR2 SVGAGI. The CDR3, as DNA: TGTGCCAGCATAACCGCCGGACCCGGGGACTACACCTTC. Translation gives CASITAGPGDYTF.

The CDR3 here is CASSPGPDRAGNTIYF. CDR3 DNA: TGTGCCAGCAGCCCCGGTCCTGACAGGGCTGGAAACACCATATATTTT. The chain recombines TRBV7-2 with TRBJ1-3, with 7 bases fitting TRBD1. J gave up 2 bases and V 5 bases, and 9 bases lay outside the gene matches. The V gene's germline CDR1 is SGHTA and CDR2 FQGNSA. CDR3 size: 16 residues.

The chain uses TRBV4-1 and TRBJ2-1; D is unclear. Germline V CDR1 and CDR2: MGHRA, YSYEKL. The CDR3 consists of 16 residues. Deletions cut 4 bases from V and 5 bases from J, with 18 bases between. The CDR3 sequence is CASSRPLVSADNEQFF. CDR3 nucleotide sequence: TGCGCCAGCAGCCGCCCTCTCGTGAGTGCCGACAATGAGCAGTTCTTC.

CDR3 loop: CASSVEAGAGYTF. As DNA, the CDR3 is TGTGCCAGCAGCGTAGAAGCAGGGGCTGGCTACACCTTC. V is TRBV9 and J is TRBJ1-2, with TRBD1 as a possible D gene (6 bases). The CDR3 sequence is 13 residues long. Germline CDR1 is SGDLS and CDR2 is YYNGEE. Trimming pared 0 bases from V and 7 bases from J, leaving 10 bases between.

The chain recombines TRBV9 with TRBJ2-7; D perhaps matches TRBD1 (5 bases). The CDR3 is 14 amino acids. Germline CDR1 SGDLS, CDR2 YYNGEE. Trimming took off 5 bases at V and 0 bases at J, with 12 bases between the two ends. CDR3 loop: CASSDSVDSYEQYF. The CDR3 DNA reads TGTGCCAGCAGTGACAGCGTAGACTCCTACGAGCAGTACTTC.

V usage is TRBV5-1 and J usage is TRBJ2-5; D uncertain. This CDR3 has 13 amino acids. Germline V gives CDR1 SGHRS, CDR2 YFSETQ. Trimming removed 6 bases at V and 0 bases at J, with 9 bases between. The CDR3 loop reads CASTRVDQETQYF. CDR3 DNA sequence: TGCGCCAGCACCCGGGTTGACCAAGAGACCCAGTACTTC.

This clone is medium-sized. V and J are TRBV9 and TRBJ1-1; TRBD1 might be the D (5 bases). Trimming removed 0 bases at V and 4 bases at J, with 19 bases between. The CDR3 is made up of 17 amino acids. Germline CDR1 reads SGDLS; CDR2 reads YYNGEE. CDR3 in amino acids: CASSVAGSGGNPTEAFF. The CDR3 nucleotides read TGTGCCAGCAGCGTAGCAGGGTCGGGGGGAAACCCCACTGAAGCTTTCTTT.

The rearrangement joins TRBV29-1 to TRBJ2-7; the D gene is possibly TRBD2 (6 bases). Deletions cut 5 bases from V and 7 bases from J, with 18 bases between. Germline-derived CDR1 and CDR2 are SQVTM and ANQGSEA. The CDR3 length is 13 residues. CDR3 coding DNA: TGCAGCGTTACCACTAGCCGGGGTGTTGAGCAGTACTTC. Amino acids: CSVTTSRGVEQYF.

The chain recombines TRBV5-1 with TRBJ1-4; D is uncertain. Trimming took off 3 bases at V and 1 base at J, with 7 bases between the two ends. CDR1 is SGHRS and CDR2 is YFSETQ in the germline V gene. The CDR3 contains 14 residues. The CDR3 DNA is TGCGCCAGCAGCTACGGGAAAACTAATGAAAAACTGTTTTTT. Protein sequence: CASSYGKTNEKLFF.

V usage is TRBV2 and J usage is TRBJ2-7; 10 bases agree with TRBD1. J gave up 7 bases and V 6 bases, and 9 bases lay outside the gene matches. The CDR3 sequence is 14 residues long. Germline CDR1 is SNHLY and CDR2 is FYNNEI. CDR3 residues: CASRGTGASVEQYF. CDR3 nucleotide sequence: TGTGCCAGCAGAGGGACAGGGGCGAGCGTAGAGCAGTACTTC.

The rearrangement links TRBV5-1 to TRBJ2-3; D perhaps matches TRBD2 (6 bases). This CDR3 is built from 15 residues. The V end lost 4 bases, the J end lost 6 bases, and 18 bases lay between the germline ends. Per germline, CDR1 SGHRS and CDR2 YFSETQ. CDR3 region: CASSPGAREVDTQYF. DNA for the CDR3: TGCGCCAGCAGCCCAGGAGCCAGGGAGGTCGATACGCAGTATTTT.

V is TRBV5-1 and J is TRBJ2-7; maybe TRBD1 (6 bases). The CDR3 has 14 amino acids. V was cut by 2 bases and J by 4 bases, with 13 bases left in between. The germline V gene has CDR1 SGHRS and CDR2 YFSETQ. The DNA of the CDR3 is TGCGCCAGCAGCTTTGGACAGCTTGGATACGAGCAGTACTTC. Translation gives CASSFGQLGYEQYF.

The chain recombines TRBV20-1 with TRBJ1-1, with TRBD1 identical over 7 bases. There are 12 residues in the CDR3. CDR1 is DFQATT and CDR2 is SNEGSKA in the germline V gene (reference sequence). The junction had 4 bases not matched to a gene; V was cut back by 3 bases and J by 6 bases. The CDR3 reads CSASGGQAEAFF. As DNA, the CDR3 is TGCAGTGCTAGTGGCGGACAGGCTGAAGCTTTCTTT.

The CDR3 loop reads CASSEGGKAFF. The CDR3 DNA reads as TGTGCCAGCAGCGAGGGAGGAAAGGCTTTCTTT. The J gene is TRBJ1-1, the V gene TRBV9, with D unclear. Germline V CDR1 and CDR2: SGDLS, YYNGEE. The CDR3 runs 11 residues. V was clipped by 3 bases and J by 11 bases, with 11 bases between them.

This chain connects TRBV6-5 to TRBJ1-2, with 7 positions matching TRBD1. V lost 4 bases and J lost 8; bases outside the gene matches: 7. CDR3 size: 13 residues. Per germline, CDR1 MNHEY and CDR2 SVGAGI. CDR3 loop: CASSFAGGRGYTF. CDR3 DNA sequence: TGTGCCAGCAGTTTCGCAGGGGGACGCGGCTACACCTTC.